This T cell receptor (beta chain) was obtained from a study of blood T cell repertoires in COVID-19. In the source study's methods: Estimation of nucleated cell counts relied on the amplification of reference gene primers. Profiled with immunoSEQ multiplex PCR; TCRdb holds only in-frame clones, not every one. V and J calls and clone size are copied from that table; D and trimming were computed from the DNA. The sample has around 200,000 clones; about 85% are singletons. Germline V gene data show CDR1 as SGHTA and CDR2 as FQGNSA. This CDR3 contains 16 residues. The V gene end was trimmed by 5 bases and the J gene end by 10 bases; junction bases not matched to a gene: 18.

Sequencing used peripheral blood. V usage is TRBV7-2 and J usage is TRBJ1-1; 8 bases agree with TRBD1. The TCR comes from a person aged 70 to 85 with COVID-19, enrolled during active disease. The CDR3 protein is CASSPSPKGRGRTAFF. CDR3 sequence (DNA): TGTGCCAGCAGCCCTTCACCTAAGGGCAGGGGGCGAACAGCTTTCTTT.